In this sample, the clone carrying this TCR beta chain turned up many times. The sample originates from a study of blood T cells in healthy people across ages. The use of a sample-barcoded 5' primer and a J-beta primer mix characterized a second PCR of about 6 to 11 cycles. TCRdb reanalysed the 5' RACE reads using MiXCR and keeps one entry per CDR3 protein. The table lists approximately 680,000 distinct CDR3 sequences, about 30% of them singletons. The TCR sequence derives from a woman older than 75 in good health. Material: blood.

The CDR3 DNA reads as TGTGCCAGTAGTAGTTGGAGGGGGAACGAGCAGTACTTC. It is translated as CASSSWRGNEQYF. The genes are TRBV19 and TRBJ2-7; D could derive from TRBD1 or TRBD2 (6 bases each). Germline CDR1 LNHDA, CDR2 SQIVND (reference sequence). With 4 bases removed from V and 5 bases from J, the gap between germline ends came to 12 bases. The CDR3 spans 13 residues.